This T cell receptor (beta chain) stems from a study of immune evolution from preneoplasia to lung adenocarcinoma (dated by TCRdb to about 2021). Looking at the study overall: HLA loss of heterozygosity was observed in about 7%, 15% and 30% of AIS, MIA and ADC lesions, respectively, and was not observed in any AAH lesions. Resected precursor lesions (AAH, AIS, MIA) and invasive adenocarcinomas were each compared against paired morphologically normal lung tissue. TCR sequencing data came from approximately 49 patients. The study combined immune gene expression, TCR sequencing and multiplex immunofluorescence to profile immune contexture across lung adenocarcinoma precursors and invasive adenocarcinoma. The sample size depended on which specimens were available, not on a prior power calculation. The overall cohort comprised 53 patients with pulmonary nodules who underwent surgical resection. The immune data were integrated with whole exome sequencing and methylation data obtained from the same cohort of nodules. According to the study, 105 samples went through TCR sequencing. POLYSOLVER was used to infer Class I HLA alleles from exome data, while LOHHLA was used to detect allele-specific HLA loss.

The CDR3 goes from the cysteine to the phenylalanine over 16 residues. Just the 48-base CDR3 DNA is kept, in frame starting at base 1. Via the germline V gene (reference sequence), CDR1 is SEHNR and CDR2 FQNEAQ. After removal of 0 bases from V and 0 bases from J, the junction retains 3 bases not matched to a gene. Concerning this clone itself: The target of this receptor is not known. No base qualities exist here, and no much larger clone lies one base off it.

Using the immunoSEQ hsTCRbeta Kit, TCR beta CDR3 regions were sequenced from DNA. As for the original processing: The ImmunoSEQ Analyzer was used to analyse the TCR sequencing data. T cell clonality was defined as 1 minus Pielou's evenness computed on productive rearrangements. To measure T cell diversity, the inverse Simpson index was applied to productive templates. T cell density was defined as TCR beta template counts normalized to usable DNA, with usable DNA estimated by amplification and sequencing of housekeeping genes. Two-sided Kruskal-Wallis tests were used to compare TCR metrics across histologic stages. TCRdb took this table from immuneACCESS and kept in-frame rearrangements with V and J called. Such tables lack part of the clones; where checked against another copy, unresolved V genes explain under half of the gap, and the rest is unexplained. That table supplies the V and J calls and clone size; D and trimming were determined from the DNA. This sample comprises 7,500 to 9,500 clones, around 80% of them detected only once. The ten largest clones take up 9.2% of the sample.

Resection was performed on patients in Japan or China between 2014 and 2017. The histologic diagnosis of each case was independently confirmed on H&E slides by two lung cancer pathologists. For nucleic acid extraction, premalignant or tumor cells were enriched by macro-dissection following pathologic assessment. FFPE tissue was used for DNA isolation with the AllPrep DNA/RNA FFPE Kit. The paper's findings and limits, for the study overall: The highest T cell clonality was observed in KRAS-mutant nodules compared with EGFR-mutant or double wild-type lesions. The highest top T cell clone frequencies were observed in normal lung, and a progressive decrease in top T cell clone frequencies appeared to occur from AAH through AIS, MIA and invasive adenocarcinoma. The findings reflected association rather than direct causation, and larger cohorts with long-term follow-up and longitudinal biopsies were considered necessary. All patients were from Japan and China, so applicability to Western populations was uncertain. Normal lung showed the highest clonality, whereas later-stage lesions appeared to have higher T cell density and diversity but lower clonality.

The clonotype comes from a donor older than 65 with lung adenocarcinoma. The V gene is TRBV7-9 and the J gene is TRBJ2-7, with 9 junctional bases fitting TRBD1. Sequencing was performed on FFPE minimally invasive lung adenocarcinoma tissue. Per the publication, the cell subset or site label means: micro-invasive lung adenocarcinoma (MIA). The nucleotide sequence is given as TGTGCCAGCAGCTTAGCCGGGACAGGGAGCTCCTACGAGCAGTACTTC. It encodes CASSLAGTGSSYEQYF.